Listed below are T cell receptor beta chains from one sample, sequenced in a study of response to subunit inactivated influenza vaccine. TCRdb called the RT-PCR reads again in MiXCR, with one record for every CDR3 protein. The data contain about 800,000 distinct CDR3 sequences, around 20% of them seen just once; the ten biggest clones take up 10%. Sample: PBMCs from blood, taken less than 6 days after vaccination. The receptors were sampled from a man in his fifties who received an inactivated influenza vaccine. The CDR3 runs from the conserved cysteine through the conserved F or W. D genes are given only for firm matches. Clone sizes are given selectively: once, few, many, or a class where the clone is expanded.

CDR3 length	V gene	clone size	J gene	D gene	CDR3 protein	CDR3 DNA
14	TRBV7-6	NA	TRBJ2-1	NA	CASSLEFGVNEQFF	TGTGCCAGCAGCTTAGAGTTTGGGGTTAATGAGCAGTTCTTC
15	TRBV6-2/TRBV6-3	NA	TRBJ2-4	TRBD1	CASSTYRGGKNIQYF	TGTGCCAGCTCCACCTACAGGGGTGGCAAAAACATTCAGTACTTC
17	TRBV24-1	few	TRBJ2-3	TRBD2	CATSDPRVSGSTDTQYF	TGTGCCACCAGTGATCCCAGGGTTAGCGGGAGCACAGATACGCAGTATTTT
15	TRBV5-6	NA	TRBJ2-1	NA	CASSLRGHSYNEQFF	TGTGCCAGCAGCCTCAGGGGACACTCCTACAATGAGCAGTTCTTC
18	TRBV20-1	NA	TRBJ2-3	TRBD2	CSARSSGGARIYTDTQYF	TGCAGTGCTAGATCTAGCGGGGGGGCCCGTATCTACACAGATACGCAGTATTTT
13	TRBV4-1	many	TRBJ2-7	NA	CASSQWDGYEQYF	TGCGCCAGCAGCCAATGGGACGGTTACGAGCAGTACTTC
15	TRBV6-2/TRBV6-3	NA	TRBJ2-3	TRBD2	CASSYLRERTDTQYF	TGTGCCAGCAGTTACTTGCGGGAGCGCACAGATACGCAGTATTTT
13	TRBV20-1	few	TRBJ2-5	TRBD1	CSAYTGGMETQYF	TGCAGTGCTTATACAGGGGGCATGGAGACCCAGTACTTC
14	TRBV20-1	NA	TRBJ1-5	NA	CSARFGGGNQPQHF	TGCAGTGCTAGATTCGGGGGAGGGAATCAGCCCCAGCATTTT
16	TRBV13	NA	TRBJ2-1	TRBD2	CASSAIPGGGNNEQFF	TGTGCCAGCAGCGCCATTCCTGGCGGGGGGAACAATGAGCAGTTCTTC
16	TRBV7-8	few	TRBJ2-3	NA	CASSWLGRGDIGTQYF	TGTGCCAGCAGCTGGCTCGGCAGGGGGGATATAGGGACGCAGTATTTT
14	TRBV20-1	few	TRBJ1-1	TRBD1	CSARGVALNTEAFF	TGCAGTGCCAGGGGGGTCGCCCTGAACACTGAAGCTTTCTTT
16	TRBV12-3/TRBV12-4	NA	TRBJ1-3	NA	CASDGYDGGSGNTIYF	TGTGCCAGCGACGGTTACGACGGGGGCTCTGGAAACACCATATATTTT
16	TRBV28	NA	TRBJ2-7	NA	CASSFYGERVSYEQYF	TGTGCCAGCAGTTTTTATGGCGAGAGGGTTTCCTACGAGCAGTACTTC